Shown below are 28 T cell receptor beta chains from a single sample sequenced in a study of shared clonotypes between healthy human individuals. The data were produced by immunoSEQ multiplex PCR, yet TCRdb's version contains in-frame clones alone and is incomplete. The sample holds some 2,000,000 clones, 95% seen once. Sequencing input: naive CD4+ T cells sorted from blood. Regarding subset: CD45RA+ positively selected. These TCRs come from a man aged 18 to 29 in good health.

The rearrangement uses TRBV5-4 and TRBJ2-7; D not certain. This CDR3 region has 13 residues. Deletions cut 2 bases from V and 0 bases from J, with 6 bases between. The germline V gene encodes CDR1 SGHNT and CDR2 YYREEE (reference sequence). DNA of the CDR3: TGTGCCAGCAGCTTCATCGGCTCCTACGAGCAGTACTTC. Amino acid sequence: CASSFIGSYEQYF.

The CDR3 reads CASSSEVSSYEQYF. The CDR3 region has the DNA TGTGCCAGCAGTTCAGAGGTTAGCTCCTACGAGCAGTACTTC. V usage is TRBV6-5 and J usage is TRBJ2-7, with D hard to call. Trimming removed 4 bases from V and 0 bases from J, with 10 bases in between. The germline V gene has CDR1 MNHEY and CDR2 SVGAGI. The CDR3 is made up of 14 amino acids.

This chain joins TRBV6-6 and TRBJ1-3; 8 positions agree with TRBD1. Looked up from germline, CDR1 is MNHNY and CDR2 is SVGAGI (reference sequence). CDR3 length: 14 residues. V dropped 8 bases and J dropped 0; count of bases not matched to a gene: 3. The CDR3 DNA reads TGTGCCAGCCAACAGGGGGTCTCTGGAAACACCATATATTTT. Translating gives CASQQGVSGNTIYF.

The V and J genes are TRBV4-1 and TRBJ2-7; 9 nucleotides align to TRBD1. CDR1 and CDR2 from the germline V gene are MGHRA and YSYEKL. After removal of 0 bases from V and 3 bases from J, the junction contained 9 bases not matched to a gene. This CDR3 comprises 17 residues. The CDR3 protein is CASSQEGYTGGGYEQYF. Here the CDR3 DNA reads TGCGCCAGCAGCCAAGAAGGTTATACAGGGGGCGGCTACGAGCAGTACTTC.

CDR3 DNA sequence: TGTGCCATCAGTTCTGGACAGGAGAATGGCTACACCTTC. Amino acid sequence: CAISSGQENGYTF. The chain carries TRBV10-3 and TRBJ1-2, with 7 bases that match TRBD1. CDR3 length: 13 residues. J gave up 6 bases and V 5 bases, and 6 bases lay outside the gene matches. Looked up from germline, CDR1 is ENHRY and CDR2 is SYGVKD.

Note on this clone: Being one base from a much bigger clone, this may be a read error. This CDR3 is also generated by other DNA sequences in the sample. The genes are TRBV6-1 and TRBJ1-5; D gene ambiguous. Trimming cost V 6 bases and J 2 bases, with 2 bases left between them. CDR3 size: 11 residues. The V gene's germline CDR1 is MNHNS and CDR2 SASEGT. The CDR3 DNA reads TGTGCCAGCAGCGGCAATCAGCCCCAGCATTTT. As protein: CASSGNQPQHF.

The chain has TRBV6-6 and TRBJ2-1, with D possibly called TRBD1 or TRBD2 (5 bases each). The CDR3 covers 15 residues. The V gene's germline CDR1 is MNHNY and CDR2 SVGAGI (reference sequence). V was trimmed by 2 bases and J by 4 bases, leaving 12 bases between them. The DNA of the CDR3 is TGTGCCAGCAGTTACACCTACAGGACTTACAATGAGCAGTTCTTC. Its translation: CASSYTYRTYNEQFF.

The chain couples TRBV6-1 to TRBJ1-1; D call uncertain. Deletions cut 7 bases from V and 1 base from J, with 4 bases between. The CDR3 runs to 11 residues. The germline V gene has CDR1 MNHNS and CDR2 SASEGT. CDR3 sequence reads: CASMPNTEAFF. The CDR3, as DNA: TGTGCCAGCATGCCGAACACTGAAGCTTTCTTT.

V and J are TRBV6-5 and TRBJ1-6; D unresolved. Germline V gene sequence: CDR1 MNHEY, CDR2 SVGAGI. The V and J ends lost 6 bases and 8 bases respectively, with 14 bases between them. The CDR3 spans 14 residues. CDR3 residues: CASRLGGRDSPLHF. As DNA, the CDR3 is TGTGCCAGCAGGCTAGGAGGGAGGGATTCACCCCTCCACTTT.

The chain combines TRBV30 with TRBJ2-3; 7 nucleotides match TRBD1. V dropped 5 bases and J dropped 1; count of bases not matched to a gene: 3. CDR1 and CDR2 from the germline V gene are GTSNPN and SVGIG (reference sequence). The CDR3 runs 13 residues. The CDR3 reads CAWGTAGTDTQYF. The CDR3 region has the DNA TGTGCCTGGGGGACAGCGGGCACAGATACGCAGTATTTT.

The rearrangement uses TRBV6-6 and TRBJ2-1; 11 bases align to TRBD2. The CDR3 has 15 amino acids. The V and J ends lost 2 bases and 7 bases, in that order; junction bases with no gene match: 4. Germline CDR1 is MNHNY and CDR2 is SVGAGI (reference sequence). The DNA for the CDR3 is TGTGCCAGCAGTTACGGGACTAGCGGAACTAATGAGCAGTTCTTC. This translates into CASSYGTSGTNEQFF.

The CDR3 spells CASSLGTDLETQYF. For the CDR3, the DNA is TGCGCCAGCAGCTTGGGGACAGATCTAGAGACCCAGTACTTC. The chain combines TRBV5-1 with TRBJ2-5; D possibly corresponds to TRBD1 (6 bases). V lost 0 bases to trimming and J lost 4 bases, with 10 bases between them. The CDR3 has 14 amino acids. The germline CDR1 and CDR2 sequences are SGHRS and YFSETQ.

This clone was detected once. The CDR3: CASSSRSPPGAWEQYF. DNA for the CDR3: TGTGCCAGCAGCAGCCGCTCGCCCCCAGGGGCCTGGGAGCAGTACTTC. The chain combines TRBV7-2 with TRBJ2-7; the D gene is possibly TRBD1 (6 bases). Trimming removed 5 bases at V and 7 bases at J, with 24 bases between. In germline, CDR1 is SGHTA, CDR2 FQGNSA. The CDR3 is made up of 16 amino acids.

CDR3 bases: TGTGCCAGCCTAAGAGGCGGCGAGCAGTACTTC. Translation: CASLRGGEQYF. The gene calls are TRBV6-1 and TRBJ2-7; D uncertain. CDR3 length equals 11 residues. V lost 8 bases and J lost 6, with 11 bases in between. Germline V gene lookup returns CDR1 MNHNS and CDR2 SASEGT.

V and J are TRBV15 and TRBJ1-1; the D gene is possibly TRBD1 (5 bases). Trimming cost V 0 bases and J 1 base, with 6 bases left between them. The CDR3 runs to 14 residues. The V gene's germline CDR1 is LNHNV and CDR2 YYDKDF (reference sequence). DNA of the CDR3: TGTGCCACCAGCAGAGACGGGGGGAACACTGAAGCTTTCTTT. Protein product: CATSRDGGNTEAFF. The full variable domain, completed using reference TRBV15 and TRBJ1-1, is DAMVIQNPRYQVTQFGKPVTLSCSQTLNHNVMYWYQQKSSQAPKLLFHYYDKDFNNEADTPDNFQSRRPNTSFCFLDIRSPGLGDTAMYLCATSRDGGNTEAFFGQGTRLTVV.

The gene calls are TRBV6-5 and TRBJ1-6, with 7 bases aligning to TRBD1. Losses at the gene ends were 3 bases for V and 9 bases for J; bases not matched to a gene: 5. Germline-derived CDR1 and CDR2 are MNHEY and SVGAGI. The CDR3 has 14 amino acids. Here the CDR3 DNA reads TGTGCCAGCAGTTATGACAGGGACACTTCACCCCTCCACTTT. Residues: CASSYDRDTSPLHF.

This sequence joins TRBV4-3 and TRBJ1-2; perhaps TRBD1 as D (6 bases). V was pared by 2 bases and J by 5 bases, with 12 bases between. CDR1 LGHNA and CDR2 YSLEER come from the germline V gene. The CDR3 totals 14 residues. The DNA of the CDR3 is TGCGCCAGCAGCCAAAGTGGGCAGGGGTATGGCTACACCTTC. Encoded protein: CASSQSGQGYGYTF.

The J gene is TRBJ1-3, the V gene TRBV29-1, with D maybe TRBD1 (6 bases). Germline V CDR1 and CDR2: SQVTM, ANQGSEA. The V gene lost 7 bases and the J gene lost 7 bases, with 11 bases spanning the gap. This CDR3 is built from 11 residues. The CDR3 loop is CSARQANTIYF. The DNA for the CDR3 is TGCAGCGCACGACAGGCGAACACCATATATTTT.

The rearrangement uses TRBV5-1 and TRBJ1-4; 9 bases map to TRBD1. Per the germline V gene, CDR1 is SGHRS and CDR2 is YFSETQ. Unmatched junction bases numbered 6, after V lost 4 bases and J lost 8 bases. The CDR3 contains 14 residues. The CDR3 is CASSEDRGGEKLFF. In DNA form, the CDR3 reads TGCGCCAGCAGCGAGGACAGGGGAGGAGAAAAACTGTTTTTT. Full variable domain (outside the CDR3, taken from reference TRBV5-1 and TRBJ1-4): KAGVTQTPRYLIKTRGQQVTLSCSPISGHRSVSWYQQTPGQGLQFLFEYFSETQRNKGNFPGRFSGRQFSNSRSEMNVSTLELGDSALYLCASSEDRGGEKLFFGSGTQLSVL.

This sequence joins TRBV11-2 and TRBJ2-5; tentatively, D is TRBD1 or TRBD2 (5 bases each). The CDR3 is 12 residues long. V lost 5 bases and J lost 7, with 11 bases in between. Germline V lookup: CDR1 SGHAT, CDR2 FQNNGV. The CDR3 sequence: CASSALGGTQYF. The CDR3 nucleotides read TGTGCCAGCAGCGCCCTTGGGGGGACCCAGTACTTC.

As to this clone: A much larger clone lies a single base off, so this may be a read error. V is TRBV30 and J is TRBJ1-1, with TRBD1 matching 9 bases. V gave up 1 base and J gave up 6 bases; unmatched junction bases: 6. Germline loops: CDR1 GTSNPN, CDR2 SVGIG (reference sequence). The CDR3 has 14 residues. The CDR3 reads CAWSGGQGKAEAFF. Written as DNA, the CDR3 is TGTGCCTGGAGTGGGGGACAGGGTAAGGCTGAAGCTTTCTTT. The whole variable domain, remainder taken from reference TRBV30 and TRBJ1-1, is SQTIHQWPATLVQPVGSPLSLECTVEGTSNPNLYWYRQAAGRGLQLLFYSVGIGQISSEVPQNLSASRPQDRQFILSSKKLLLSDSGFYLCAWSGGQGKAEAFFGQGTRLTVV.

A word on this clone: The sample carries other DNA sequences with the same CDR3. The chain has TRBV5-1 and TRBJ2-7, with 9 bases that match TRBD1. The V gene end was trimmed by 2 bases and the J gene end by 7 bases; junction bases not matched to a gene: 4. This CDR3 has 13 residues. From germline, CDR1 is SGHRS and CDR2 YFSETQ. The CDR3 region has the DNA TGCGCCAGCAGCTTACAGGGGGCTCGGGAGCAGTACTTC. Amino acid sequence: CASSLQGAREQYF.

The chain couples TRBV5-1 to TRBJ2-5, with TRBD1 matching over 8 bases. The CDR3 extends over 15 amino acids. Germline V gene data show CDR1 as SGHRS and CDR2 as YFSETQ. Germline trimming cut 7 bases from V and 5 bases from J; bases unmatched to any gene: 13. The CDR3 region has the DNA TGCGCCAGCGGCCCAGGGGGCGTAGGAGGGGAGACCCAGTACTTC. Translated, it gives CASGPGGVGGETQYF. Looking up the rest from reference TRBV5-1 and TRBJ2-5 gives the full variable domain: KAGVTQTPRYLIKTRGQQVTLSCSPISGHRSVSWYQQTPGQGLQFLFEYFSETQRNKGNFPGRFSGRQFSNSRSEMNVSTLELGDSALYLCASGPGGVGGETQYFGPGTRLLVL.

The rearrangement links TRBV6-1 to TRBJ2-7; 7 nucleotides match TRBD2. Germline loops: CDR1 MNHNS, CDR2 SASEGT. V lost 10 bases to trimming and J lost 0 bases; unmatched junction nucleotides: 9. There are 14 residues in the CDR3. The CDR3: CAIKRLADSYEQYF. CDR3 nucleotide sequence: TGTGCCATTAAGCGTCTAGCGGACTCCTACGAGCAGTACTTC.

V usage is TRBV28 and J usage is TRBJ1-5; perhaps TRBD1 as D (5 bases). Between the trimmed V and J ends, which lost 5 bases and 5 bases, there was a span of 13 bases. CDR1 and CDR2 from the germline V gene are MDHEN and SYDVKM. The CDR3 runs 14 residues. The CDR3 DNA is TGTGCCAGCAGTCCCGTTCCGGGGGATCAGCCCCAGCATTTT. Protein: CASSPVPGDQPQHF.

The chain combines TRBV5-1 with TRBJ1-1; 12 bases align to TRBD1. The J segment lost 4 bases and the V segment lost 1 base, leaving 5 bases of the junction unmatched. Germline V CDR1 and CDR2: SGHRS, YFSETQ. CDR3 length: 16 residues. CDR3 coding DNA: TGCGCCAGCAGCTTGAGGGACAGGGGGCTTTTCACTGAAGCTTTCTTT. Translation: CASSLRDRGLFTEAFF.

The V gene is TRBV7-2, the J gene TRBJ1-2; maybe TRBD1 (5 bases). The CDR3 length is 18 residues. Germline-derived CDR1 and CDR2 are SGHTA and FQGNSA. The V end was cut by 4 bases, the J end by 3 bases, with 24 bases between. This CDR3 reads CASSSPQIWQGNHYGYTF. The CDR3 DNA follows: TGTGCCAGCAGCTCCCCTCAGATTTGGCAGGGTAATCACTATGGCTACACCTTC.

This clone was counted a single time. The J gene is TRBJ1-1, the V gene TRBV18, with D possibly being TRBD1 (6 bases). Germline lookup yields CDR1 KGHSH and CDR2 LQKENI. Trimming took 4 bases from V and 9 from J, leaving 27 bases between them. This CDR3 is 17 amino acids long. In DNA form, the CDR3 reads TGTGCCAGCTCACGTCTCGAACAGGGAGGGATACCAACGCAAGCTTTCTTT. Translating it yields CASSRLEQGGIPTQAFF.